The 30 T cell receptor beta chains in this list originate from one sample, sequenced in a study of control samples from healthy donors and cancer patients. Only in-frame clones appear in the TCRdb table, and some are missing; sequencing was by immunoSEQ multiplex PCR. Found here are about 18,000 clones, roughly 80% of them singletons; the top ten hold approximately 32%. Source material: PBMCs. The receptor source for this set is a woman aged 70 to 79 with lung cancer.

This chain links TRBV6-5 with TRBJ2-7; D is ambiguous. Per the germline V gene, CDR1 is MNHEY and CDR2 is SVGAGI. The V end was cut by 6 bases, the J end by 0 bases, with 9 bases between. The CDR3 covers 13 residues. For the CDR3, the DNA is TGTGCCAGCAGGTTTACAGCCTCCTACGAGCAGTACTTC. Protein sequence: CASRFTASYEQYF.

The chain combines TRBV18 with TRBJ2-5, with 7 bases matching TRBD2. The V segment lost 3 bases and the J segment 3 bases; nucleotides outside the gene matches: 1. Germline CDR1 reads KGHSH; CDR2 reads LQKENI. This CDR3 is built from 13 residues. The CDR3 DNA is TGTGCCAGCTCACCCCGGGGGGAAGAGACCCAGTACTTC. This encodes CASSPRGEETQYF.

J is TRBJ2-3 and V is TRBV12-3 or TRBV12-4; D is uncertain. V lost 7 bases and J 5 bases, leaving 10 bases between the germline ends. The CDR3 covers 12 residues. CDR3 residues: CASKEFGDTQYF. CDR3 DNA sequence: TGTGCCAGCAAGGAGTTTGGAGATACGCAGTATTTT.

The CDR3 DNA is TGTGCCAGCAGCCAAGTAACAGGGGAACTGTTTTTT. Translated: CASSQVTGELFF. J is TRBJ1-4 and V is TRBV3-1 (or the pseudogene TRBV3-2), with 7 bases that match TRBD1. Germline-derived CDR1 and CDR2 are LGHDT and YNNKEL (reference sequence). The V segment lost 1 base and the J segment 12 bases; nucleotides outside the gene matches: 2. The CDR3 extends over 12 amino acids.

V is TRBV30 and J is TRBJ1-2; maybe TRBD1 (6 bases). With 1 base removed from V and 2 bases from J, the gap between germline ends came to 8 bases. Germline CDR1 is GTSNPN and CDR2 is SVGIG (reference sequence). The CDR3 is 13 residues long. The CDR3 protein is CAWSADSNYGYTF. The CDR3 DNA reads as TGTGCCTGGAGTGCGGACAGCAACTATGGCTACACCTTC.

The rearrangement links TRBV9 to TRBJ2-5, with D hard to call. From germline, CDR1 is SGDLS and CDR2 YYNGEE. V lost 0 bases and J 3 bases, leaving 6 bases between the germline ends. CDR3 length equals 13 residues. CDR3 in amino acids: CASSVGVKETQYF. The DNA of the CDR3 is TGTGCCAGCAGCGTAGGCGTCAAAGAGACCCAGTACTTC.

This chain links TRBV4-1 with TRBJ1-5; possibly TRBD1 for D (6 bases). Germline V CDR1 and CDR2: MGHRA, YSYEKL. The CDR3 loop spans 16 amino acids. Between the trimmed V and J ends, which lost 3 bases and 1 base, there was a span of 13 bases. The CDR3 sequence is CASSQNIDRSNQPQHF. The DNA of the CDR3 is TGCGCCAGCAGCCAGAATATCGACAGGAGCAATCAGCCCCAGCATTTT.

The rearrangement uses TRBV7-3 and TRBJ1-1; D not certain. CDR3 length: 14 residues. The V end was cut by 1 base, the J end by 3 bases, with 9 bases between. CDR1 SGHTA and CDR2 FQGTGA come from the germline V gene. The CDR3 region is CASSLRAGYTEAFF. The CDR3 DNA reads TGTGCCAGCAGCTTAAGAGCGGGGTACACTGAAGCTTTCTTT.

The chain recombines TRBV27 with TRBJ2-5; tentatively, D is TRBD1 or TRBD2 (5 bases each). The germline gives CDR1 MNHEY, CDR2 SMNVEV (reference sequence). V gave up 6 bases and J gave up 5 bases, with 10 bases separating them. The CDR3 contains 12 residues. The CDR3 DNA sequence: TGTGCCAGCAGGGACGAGGGGGAGACCCAGTACTTC. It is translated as CASRDEGETQYF.

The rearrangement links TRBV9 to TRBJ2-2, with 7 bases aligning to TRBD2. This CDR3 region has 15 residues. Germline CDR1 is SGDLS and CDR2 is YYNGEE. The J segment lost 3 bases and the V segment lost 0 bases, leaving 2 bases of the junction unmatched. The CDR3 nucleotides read TGTGCCAGCAGCGTAGGACTAGCTGACACCGGGGAGCTGTTTTTT. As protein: CASSVGLADTGELFF.

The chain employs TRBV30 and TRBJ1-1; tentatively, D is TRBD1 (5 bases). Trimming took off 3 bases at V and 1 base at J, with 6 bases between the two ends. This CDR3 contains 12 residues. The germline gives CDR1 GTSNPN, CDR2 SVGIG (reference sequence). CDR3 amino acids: CAWRGQNTEAFF. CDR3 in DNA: TGTGCCTGGAGGGGGCAGAACACTGAAGCTTTCTTT.

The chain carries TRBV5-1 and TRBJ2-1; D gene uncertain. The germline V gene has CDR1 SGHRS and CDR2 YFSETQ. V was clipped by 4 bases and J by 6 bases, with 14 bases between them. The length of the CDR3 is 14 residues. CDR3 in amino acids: CASSPPGLGNEQFF. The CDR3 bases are TGCGCCAGCAGCCCCCCTGGGTTAGGCAATGAGCAGTTCTTC.

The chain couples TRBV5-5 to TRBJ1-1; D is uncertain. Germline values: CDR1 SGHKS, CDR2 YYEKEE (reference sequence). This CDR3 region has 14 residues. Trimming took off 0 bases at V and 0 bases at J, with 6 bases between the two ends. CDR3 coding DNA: TGTGCCAGCAGCTTGGGGGGTCTGAACACTGAAGCTTTCTTT. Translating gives CASSLGGLNTEAFF. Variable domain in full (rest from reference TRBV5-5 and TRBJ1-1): DAGVTQSPTHLIKTRGQQVTLRCSPISGHKSVSWYQQVLGQGPQFIFQYYEKEERGRGNFPDRFSARQFPNYSSELNVNALLLGDSALYLCASSLGGLNTEAFFGQGTRLTVV.

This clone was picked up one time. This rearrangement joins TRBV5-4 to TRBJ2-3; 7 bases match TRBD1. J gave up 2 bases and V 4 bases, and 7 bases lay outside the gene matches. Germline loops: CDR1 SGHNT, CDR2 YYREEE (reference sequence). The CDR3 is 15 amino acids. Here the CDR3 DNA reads TGTGCCAGCAGCGCCCGGGACAGTTCCACAGATACGCAGTATTTT. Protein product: CASSARDSSTDTQYF. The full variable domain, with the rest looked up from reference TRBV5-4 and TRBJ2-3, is ETGVTQSPTHLIKTRGQQVTLRCSSQSGHNTVSWYQQALGQGPQFIFQYYREEENGRGNFPPRFSGLQFPNYSSELNVNALELDDSALYLCASSARDSSTDTQYFGPGTRLTVL.

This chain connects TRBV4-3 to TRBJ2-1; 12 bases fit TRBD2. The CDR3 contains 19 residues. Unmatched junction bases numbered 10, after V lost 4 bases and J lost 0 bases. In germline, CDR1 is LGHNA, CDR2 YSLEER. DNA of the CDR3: TGCGCCAGCAGCCTAGGACTAGCGGGACGAGCCAGCTCCTACAATGAGCAGTTCTTC. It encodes CASSLGLAGRASSYNEQFF.

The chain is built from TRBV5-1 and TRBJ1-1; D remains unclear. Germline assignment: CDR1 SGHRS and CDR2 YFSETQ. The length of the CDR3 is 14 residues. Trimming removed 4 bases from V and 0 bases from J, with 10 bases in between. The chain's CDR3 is CASSVSGMNTEAFF. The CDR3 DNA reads TGCGCCAGCAGCGTCAGCGGAATGAACACTGAAGCTTTCTTT.

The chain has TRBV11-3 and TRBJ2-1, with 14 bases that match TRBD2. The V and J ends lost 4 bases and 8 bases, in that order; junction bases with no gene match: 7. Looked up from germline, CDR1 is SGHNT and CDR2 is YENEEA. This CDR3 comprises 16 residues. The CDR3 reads CASSSSGTSGSDEQFF. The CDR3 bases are TGTGCCAGCAGCTCGTCCGGGACTAGCGGGAGTGATGAGCAGTTCTTC.

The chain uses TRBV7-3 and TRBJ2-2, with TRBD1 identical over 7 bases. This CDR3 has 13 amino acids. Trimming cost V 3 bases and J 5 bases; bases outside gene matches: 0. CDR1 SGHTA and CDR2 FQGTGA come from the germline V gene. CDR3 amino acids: CASSLTGTGELFF. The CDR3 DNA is TGTGCCAGCAGCTTGACAGGGACCGGGGAGCTGTTTTTT. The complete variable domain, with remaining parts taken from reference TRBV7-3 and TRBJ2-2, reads GAGVSQTPSNKVTEKGKYVELRCDPISGHTALYWYRQSLGQGPEFLIYFQGTGAADDSGLPNDRFFAVRPEGSVSTLKIQRTERGDSAVYLCASSLTGTGELFFGEGSRLTVL.

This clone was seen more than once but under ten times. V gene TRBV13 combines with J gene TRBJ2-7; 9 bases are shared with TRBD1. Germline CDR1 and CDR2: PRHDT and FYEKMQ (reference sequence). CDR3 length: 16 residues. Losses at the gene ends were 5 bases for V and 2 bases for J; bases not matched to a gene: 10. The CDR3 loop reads CASSKQGATVTYEQYF. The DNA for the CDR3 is TGTGCCAGCAGCAAACAGGGGGCAACCGTTACCTACGAGCAGTACTTC.

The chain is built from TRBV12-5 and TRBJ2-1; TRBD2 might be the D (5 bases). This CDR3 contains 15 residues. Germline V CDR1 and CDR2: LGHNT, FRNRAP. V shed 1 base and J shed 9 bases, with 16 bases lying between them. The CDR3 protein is CASGLGTSLPGEQFF. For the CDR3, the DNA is TGTGCTAGTGGTTTGGGGACTTCCCTACCCGGTGAGCAGTTCTTC.

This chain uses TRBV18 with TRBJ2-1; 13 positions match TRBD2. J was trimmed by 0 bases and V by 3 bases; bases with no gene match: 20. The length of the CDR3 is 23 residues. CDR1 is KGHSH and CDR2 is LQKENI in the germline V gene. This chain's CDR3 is CASSPLRGLAGPHPPISYNEQFF. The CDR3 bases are TGTGCCAGCTCACCGCTAAGGGGACTAGCGGGACCCCATCCGCCCATCTCCTACAATGAGCAGTTCTTC.

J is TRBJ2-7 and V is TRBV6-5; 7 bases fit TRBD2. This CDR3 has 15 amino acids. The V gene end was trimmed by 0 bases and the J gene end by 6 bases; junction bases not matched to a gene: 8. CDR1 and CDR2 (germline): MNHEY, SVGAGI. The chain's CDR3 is CASSYSIAGESEQYF. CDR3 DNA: TGTGCCAGCAGTTACTCGATTGCGGGAGAAAGCGAGCAGTACTTC.

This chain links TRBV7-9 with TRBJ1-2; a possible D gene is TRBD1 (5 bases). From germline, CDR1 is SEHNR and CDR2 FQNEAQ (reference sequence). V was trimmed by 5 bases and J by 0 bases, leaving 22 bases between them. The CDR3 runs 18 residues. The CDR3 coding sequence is TGTGCCAGCAGCCCTCGGGGAGCGGCAGGGAAAACTAACTATGGCTACACCTTC. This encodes CASSPRGAAGKTNYGYTF. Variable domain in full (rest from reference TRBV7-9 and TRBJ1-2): DTGVSQNPRHKITKRGQNVTFRCDPISEHNRLYWYRQTLGQGPEFLTYFQNEAQLEKSRLLSDRFSAERPKGSFSTLEIQRTEQGDSAMYLCASSPRGAAGKTNYGYTFGSGTRLTVV.

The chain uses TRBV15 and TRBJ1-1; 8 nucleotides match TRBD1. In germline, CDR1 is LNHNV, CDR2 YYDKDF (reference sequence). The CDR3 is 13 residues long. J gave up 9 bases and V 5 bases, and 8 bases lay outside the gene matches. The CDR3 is CATSLDRTGQAFF. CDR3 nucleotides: TGTGCCACCAGCCTTGATCGGACAGGGCAAGCTTTCTTT.

CDR3 sequence: CASSPLSGREGTGELFF. In DNA form, the CDR3 reads TGTGCCAGTAGTCCTCTTAGCGGGAGGGAGGGCACCGGGGAGCTGTTTTTT. This chain links TRBV19 with TRBJ2-2, with 11 bases identical to TRBD2. Germline CDR1 LNHDA, CDR2 SQIVND (reference sequence). V lost 5 bases and J lost 4; bases outside the gene matches: 9. The CDR3 consists of 17 residues.

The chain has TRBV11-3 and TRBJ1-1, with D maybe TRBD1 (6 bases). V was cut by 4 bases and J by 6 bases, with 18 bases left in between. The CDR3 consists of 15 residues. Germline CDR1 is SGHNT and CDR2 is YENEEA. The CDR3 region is CASSSLTGLPSEAFF. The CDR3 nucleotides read TGTGCCAGCAGCTCTCTTACAGGGCTTCCGTCTGAAGCTTTCTTT.

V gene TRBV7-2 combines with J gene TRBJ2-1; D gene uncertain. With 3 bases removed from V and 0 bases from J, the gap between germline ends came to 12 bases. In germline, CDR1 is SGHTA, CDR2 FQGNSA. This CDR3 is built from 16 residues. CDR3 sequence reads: CASSFENYYSYNEQFF. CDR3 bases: TGTGCCAGCAGCTTTGAAAACTACTACTCCTACAATGAGCAGTTCTTC.

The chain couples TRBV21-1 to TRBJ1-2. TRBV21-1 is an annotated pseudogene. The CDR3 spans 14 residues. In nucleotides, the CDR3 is TGTGCCAGCAGCATGGGGGGGAGCTTCGGTGGCTACACCTTC. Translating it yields CASSMGGSFGGYTF.

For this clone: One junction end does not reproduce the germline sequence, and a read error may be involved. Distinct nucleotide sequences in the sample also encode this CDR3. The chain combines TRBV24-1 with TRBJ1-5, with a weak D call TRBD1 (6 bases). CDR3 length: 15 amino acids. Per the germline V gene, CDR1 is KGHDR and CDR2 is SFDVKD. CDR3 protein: CATSENRAGNQPQHF. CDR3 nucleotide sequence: TGCGCCACCAGTGAAAACAGGGCTGGGAATCAGCCCCAGCATTTT.

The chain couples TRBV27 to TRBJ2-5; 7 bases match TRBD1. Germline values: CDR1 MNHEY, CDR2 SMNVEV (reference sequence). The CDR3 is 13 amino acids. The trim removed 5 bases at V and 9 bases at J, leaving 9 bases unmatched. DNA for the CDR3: TGTGCCAGCAGTCTAGCCACAGGGGTAGCCCAGTACTTC. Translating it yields CASSLATGVAQYF.